A single sample is the source of the 22 T cell receptor beta chains below, sequenced in a study of identifying expanded T cells in peripheral blood. Produced via immunoSEQ multiplex PCR; TCRdb's table is partial and in-frame only. The table has roughly 100,000 clones, roughly 90% seen once. The sequenced material came from blood. The receptors shown here come from a person aged 18 to 75 in good health.

The chain employs TRBV30 and TRBJ2-5; tentative D call: TRBD2 (7 bases). The CDR3 sequence is 14 residues long. The germline CDR1 and CDR2 sequences are GTSNPN and SVGIG (reference sequence). V lost 0 bases and J 3 bases, leaving 11 bases between the germline ends. The CDR3 protein is CAWSVEGGKETQYF. The CDR3 nucleotides read TGTGCCTGGAGTGTTGAGGGGGGGAAAGAGACCCAGTACTTC.

CDR3 bases: TGTGCCAGCAGCTTCGGGAGGGGGGAGACCCAGTACTTC. Translated: CASSFGRGETQYF. The chain couples TRBV13 to TRBJ2-5; 8 positions match TRBD2. The CDR3 contains 13 residues. Per the germline V gene, CDR1 is PRHDT and CDR2 is FYEKMQ (reference sequence). The junction had 2 bases not matched to a gene; V was cut back by 3 bases and J by 5 bases.

The chain uses TRBV5-4 and TRBJ2-2, with 13 bases fitting TRBD2. After removal of 2 bases from V and 4 bases from J, the junction contained 5 bases not matched to a gene. In germline, CDR1 is SGHNT, CDR2 YYREEE (reference sequence). The CDR3 has 17 amino acids. The CDR3 loop reads CASSLRLAGGFTGELFF. The CDR3 coding sequence is TGTGCCAGCAGCTTACGACTAGCGGGGGGTTTCACCGGGGAGCTGTTTTTT.

This rearrangement joins TRBV5-6 to TRBJ1-5, with a possible D match to TRBD1 (5 bases). The CDR3 is 14 amino acids. From germline, CDR1 is SGHDT and CDR2 YYEEEE. Trimming shortened V by 2 bases and J by 1 base, and 7 bases separated the two germline ends. The chain's CDR3 is CASSFGGSNQPQHF. For the CDR3, the DNA is TGTGCCAGCAGCTTTGGGGGGAGCAATCAGCCCCAGCATTTT.

The V gene is TRBV18, the J gene TRBJ2-4; a possible D gene is TRBD1 (5 bases). This CDR3 spans 15 amino acids. Germline CDR1 KGHSH, CDR2 LQKENI. The V and J ends lost 1 base and 2 bases respectively, with 9 bases between them. The CDR3 spells CASSPLRGTKNIQYF. For the CDR3, the DNA is TGTGCCAGCTCACCACTTAGGGGCACCAAAAACATTCAGTACTTC.

The chain couples TRBV4-2 to TRBJ2-7; D might be TRBD2 (6 bases). Trimming shortened V by 1 base and J by 1 base, and 14 bases separated the two germline ends. The CDR3 consists of 16 residues. Germline loops: CDR1 LGHNA, CDR2 YNFKEQ. CDR3 sequence: CASSQVFGGTSYEQYF. CDR3 DNA sequence: TGTGCCAGCAGCCAAGTTTTCGGGGGAACATCCTACGAGCAGTACTTC.

This clone was observed once. The chain links TRBV5-1 to TRBJ2-3, with TRBD1 matching over 11 bases. CDR1 is SGHRS, CDR2 YFSETQ, per germline. V shed 4 bases and J 3 bases; nucleotides not matched to a gene: 7. The CDR3 is 16 amino acids. CDR3 sequence: CASSTGTGGVTDTQYF. The CDR3 DNA is TGCGCCAGCAGCACCGGGACAGGGGGTGTTACAGATACGCAGTATTTT.

The rearrangement joins TRBV19 to TRBJ1-1; 7 nucleotides match TRBD1. The CDR3 extends over 17 amino acids. After removal of 8 bases from V and 1 base from J, the junction contained 16 bases not matched to a gene. Germline loops: CDR1 LNHDA, CDR2 SQIVND (reference sequence). For the CDR3, the DNA is TGTGCCAGTGCCTCCGGGACAGAGAAAATCTGGAACACTGAAGCTTTCTTT. Translation: CASASGTEKIWNTEAFF.

This clone has a handful of counts. This rearrangement joins TRBV7-9 to TRBJ2-5, with D perhaps TRBD2 (5 bases). With 1 base removed from V and 5 bases from J, the gap between germline ends came to 8 bases. The length of the CDR3 is 13 residues. Germline V gives CDR1 SEHNR, CDR2 FQNEAQ (reference sequence). The CDR3 DNA follows: TGTGCCAGCAGCTTAGGGGAGCGGGAGACCCAGTACTTC. Protein sequence: CASSLGERETQYF.

The genes are TRBV7-9 and TRBJ2-7; 8 nucleotides align to TRBD1. This CDR3 region has 14 residues. The trim removed 4 bases at V and 2 bases at J, leaving 4 bases unmatched. The germline V gene encodes CDR1 SEHNR and CDR2 FQNEAQ (reference sequence). Written as DNA, the CDR3 is TGTGCCAGCAGCTCTCAGGGGGCCCCCTACGAGCAGTACTTC. Translating gives CASSSQGAPYEQYF.

V gene TRBV19 combines with J gene TRBJ1-6; tentative D call: TRBD1 (5 bases). Germline V gene sequence: CDR1 LNHDA, CDR2 SQIVND (reference sequence). Deletions cut 0 bases from V and 10 bases from J, with 16 bases between. This CDR3 spans 16 amino acids. The CDR3 reads CASSIDRGSLRSPLHF. The CDR3 coding sequence is TGTGCCAGTAGTATAGATCGGGGCAGTCTAAGATCACCCCTCCACTTT.

The chain combines TRBV30 with TRBJ2-3; weak D call: TRBD1 (6 bases). This CDR3 region has 12 residues. With 2 bases removed from V and 6 bases from J, the gap between germline ends came to 9 bases. Per germline, CDR1 GTSNPN and CDR2 SVGIG (reference sequence). The CDR3 bases are TGTGCCTGGAGTATGGGGGCGGATACGCAGTATTTT. Its protein is CAWSMGADTQYF.

The rearrangement uses TRBV5-1 and TRBJ2-1; 9 positions agree with TRBD2. Germline-derived CDR1 and CDR2 are SGHRS and YFSETQ. The junction had 10 bases not matched to a gene; V was cut back by 4 bases and J by 8 bases. CDR3 length equals 15 residues. The CDR3 sequence is CASSLPSGARDEQFF. DNA for the CDR3: TGCGCCAGCAGCCTACCTAGCGGGGCGAGGGATGAGCAGTTCTTC.

This clone was detected only once. The V gene is TRBV7-2, the J gene TRBJ1-4; 7 nucleotides agree with TRBD1. Trimming cost V 5 bases and J 2 bases; bases outside gene matches: 5. Looked up from germline, CDR1 is SGHTA and CDR2 is FQGNSA. This CDR3 is 15 amino acids long. For the CDR3, the DNA is TGTGCCAGCAGCCTACAGGGGCCCACTAATGAAAAACTGTTTTTT. It translates to CASSLQGPTNEKLFF. Using reference TRBV7-2 and TRBJ1-4 for the parts outside the CDR3, the full variable domain is GAGVSQSPSNKVTEKGKDVELRCDPISGHTALYWYRQSLGQGLEFLIYFQGNSAPDKSGLPSDRFSAERTGGSVSTLTIQRTQQEDSAVYLCASSLQGPTNEKLFFGSGTQLSVL.

V is TRBV5-3 and J is TRBJ1-2; no firm D call. TRBV5-3 is designated an ORF whose function remains uncertain. The CDR3 runs to 17 residues. V lost 1 base and J 3 bases, leaving 19 bases between the germline ends. The CDR3 sequence: CARSLYPPMGSDYGYTF. The CDR3 DNA sequence: TGTGCCAGAAGCTTGTATCCCCCGATGGGCAGCGACTATGGCTACACCTTC.

The V and J genes are TRBV30 and TRBJ2-3; 10 nucleotides line up with TRBD2. Germline lookup yields CDR1 GTSNPN and CDR2 SVGIG (reference sequence). This CDR3 is 15 amino acids long. The V segment lost 0 bases and the J segment 4 bases; nucleotides outside the gene matches: 4. The CDR3 nucleotides are TGTGCCTGGAGTGTAGCGGGGGGGCCGGCAGATACGCAGTATTTT. Protein product: CAWSVAGGPADTQYF. Full variable domain (rest looked up from reference TRBV30 and TRBJ2-3): SQTIHQWPATLVQPVGSPLSLECTVEGTSNPNLYWYRQAAGRGLQLLFYSVGIGQISSEVPQNLSASRPQDRQFILSSKKLLLSDSGFYLCAWSVAGGPADTQYFGPGTRLTVL.

This rearrangement joins TRBV5-1 to TRBJ2-7; 9 nucleotides match TRBD2. CDR3 size: 16 residues. The germline gives CDR1 SGHRS, CDR2 YFSETQ. After removal of 0 bases from V and 7 bases from J, the junction contained 11 bases not matched to a gene. DNA for the CDR3: TGCGCCAGCAGCTTGGGTGGTGGCGGGGGGGCGGAGGAGCAGTACTTC. Its translation is CASSLGGGGGAEEQYF.

This chain uses TRBV6-6 with TRBJ1-3; D unclear. Trimming pared 2 bases from V and 1 base from J, leaving 9 bases between. This CDR3 contains 15 residues. Germline CDR1 reads MNHNY; CDR2 reads SVGAGI (reference sequence). CDR3: CASSYPGSSGNTIYF. CDR3 bases: TGTGCCAGCAGTTACCCCGGGTCGTCTGGAAACACCATATATTTT.

This chain links TRBV7-9 with TRBJ2-3; the D gene could be TRBD1 or TRBD2 (5 bases each). The CDR3 extends over 15 amino acids. V shed 5 bases and J shed 0 bases, with 12 bases lying between them. Germline CDR1 is SEHNR and CDR2 is FQNEAQ (reference sequence). The CDR3 DNA reads TGTGCCAGCAGCCCGGGACCCGTTAGCACAGATACGCAGTATTTT. Its protein product is CASSPGPVSTDTQYF.

Notes on this clone: The same CDR3 can be traced to other DNA sequences in this sample. The chain combines TRBV30 with TRBJ1-2, with 7 positions matching TRBD1. After removal of 0 bases from V and 1 base from J, the junction contained 5 bases not matched to a gene. Germline V gives CDR1 GTSNPN, CDR2 SVGIG (reference sequence). The CDR3 loop spans 15 amino acids. The CDR3 loop is CAWSVGQQYNYGYTF. Here the CDR3 DNA reads TGTGCCTGGAGTGTGGGACAGCAATATAACTATGGCTACACCTTC.

The V gene is TRBV5-6, the J gene TRBJ2-3; D is undetermined. CDR3 length: 13 amino acids. Trimming removed 5 bases from V and 0 bases from J, with 7 bases in between. Germline V lookup: CDR1 SGHDT, CDR2 YYEEEE. Here the CDR3 reads CASSTESTDTQYF. The CDR3 region has the DNA TGTGCCAGCAGTACAGAAAGCACAGATACGCAGTATTTT.

The chain joins TRBV19 to TRBJ2-3; D is undetermined. The V gene's germline CDR1 is LNHDA and CDR2 SQIVND (reference sequence). V was shortened by 5 bases and J by 5 bases, with 5 bases between the two germline ends. The CDR3 runs 11 residues. In nucleotides, the CDR3 is TGTGCCAGTAGTTCAGGAGATACGCAGTATTTT. It is translated as CASSSGDTQYF.